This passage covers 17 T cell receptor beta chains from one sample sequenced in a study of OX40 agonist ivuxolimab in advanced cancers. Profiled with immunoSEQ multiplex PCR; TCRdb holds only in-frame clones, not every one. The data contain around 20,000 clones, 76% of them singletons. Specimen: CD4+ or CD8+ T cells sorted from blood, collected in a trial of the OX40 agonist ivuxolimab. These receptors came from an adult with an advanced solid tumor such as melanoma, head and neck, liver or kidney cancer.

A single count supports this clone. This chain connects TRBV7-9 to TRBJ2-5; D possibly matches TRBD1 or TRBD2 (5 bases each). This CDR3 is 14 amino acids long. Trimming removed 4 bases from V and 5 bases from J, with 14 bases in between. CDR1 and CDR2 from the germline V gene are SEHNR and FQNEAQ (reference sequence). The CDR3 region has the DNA TGTGCCAGCAGCTCCACTAGGGCAGGGGAGACCCAGTACTTC. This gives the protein CASSSTRAGETQYF.

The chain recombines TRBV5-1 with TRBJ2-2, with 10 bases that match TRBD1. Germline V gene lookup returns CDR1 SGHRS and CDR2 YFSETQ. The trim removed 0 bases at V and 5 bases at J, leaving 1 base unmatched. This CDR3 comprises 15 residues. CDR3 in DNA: TGCGCCAGCAGCTTGGGGACAGGGGGGACCGGGGAGCTGTTTTTT. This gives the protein CASSLGTGGTGELFF.

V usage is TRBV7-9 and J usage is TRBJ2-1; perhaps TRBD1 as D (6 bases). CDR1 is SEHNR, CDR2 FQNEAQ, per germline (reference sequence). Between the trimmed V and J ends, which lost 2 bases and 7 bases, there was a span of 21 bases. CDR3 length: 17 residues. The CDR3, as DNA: TGTGCCAGCAGCTTATGGACTGGGGGCCGGTGGAAGAATGAGCAGTTCTTC. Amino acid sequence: CASSLWTGGRWKNEQFF.

The CDR3 coding sequence is TGTGCCAGCAGCCCTCTCTCAGGGACAGGGTGGTACAATGAGCAGTTCTTC. This sequence encodes CASSPLSGTGWYNEQFF. The chain has TRBV14 and TRBJ2-1; 9 nucleotides line up with TRBD1. Germline V gives CDR1 SGHDN, CDR2 FVKESK. The CDR3 totals 17 residues. After removal of 4 bases from V and 4 bases from J, the junction contained 11 bases not matched to a gene.

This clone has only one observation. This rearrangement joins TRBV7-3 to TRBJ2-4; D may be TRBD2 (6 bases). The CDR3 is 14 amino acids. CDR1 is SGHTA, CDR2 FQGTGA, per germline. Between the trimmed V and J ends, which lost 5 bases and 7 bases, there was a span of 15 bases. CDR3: CASSLGLQGNIQYF. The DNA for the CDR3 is TGTGCCAGCAGCCTGGGACTCCAAGGGAACATTCAGTACTTC.

The CDR3 DNA reads as TGTGCCAGCAGGGTGGGACAGGTACATTCCGGGGAGCTGTTTTTT. Its translation is CASRVGQVHSGELFF. The chain joins TRBV28 to TRBJ2-2, with 8 positions matching TRBD1. V dropped 6 bases and J dropped 6; count of bases not matched to a gene: 9. Germline CDR1 MDHEN, CDR2 SYDVKM. CDR3 length equals 15 residues.

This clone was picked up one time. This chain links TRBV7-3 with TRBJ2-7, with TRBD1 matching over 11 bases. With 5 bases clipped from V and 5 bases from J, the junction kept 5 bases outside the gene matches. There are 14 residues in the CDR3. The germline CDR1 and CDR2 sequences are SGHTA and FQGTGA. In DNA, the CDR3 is TGTGCCAGCAGCCCCGGGACAGGGGGGGACGAGCAGTACTTC. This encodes CASSPGTGGDEQYF. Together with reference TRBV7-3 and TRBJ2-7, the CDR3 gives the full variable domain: GAGVSQTPSNKVTEKGKYVELRCDPISGHTALYWYRQSLGQGPEFLIYFQGTGAADDSGLPNDRFFAVRPEGSVSTLKIQRTERGDSAVYLCASSPGTGGDEQYFGPGTRLTVT.

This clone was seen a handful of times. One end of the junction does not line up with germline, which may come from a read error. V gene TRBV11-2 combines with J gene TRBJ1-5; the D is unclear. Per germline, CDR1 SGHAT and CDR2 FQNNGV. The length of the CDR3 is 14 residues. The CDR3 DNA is TGTGCCAGCAGCCTAGACGGACCCAATCAGCCCCAGCATTTT. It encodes CASSLDGPNQPQHF.

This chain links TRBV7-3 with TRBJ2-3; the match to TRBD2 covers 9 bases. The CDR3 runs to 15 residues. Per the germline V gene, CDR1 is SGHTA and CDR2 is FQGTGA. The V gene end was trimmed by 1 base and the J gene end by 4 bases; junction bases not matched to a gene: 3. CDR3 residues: CASSLNSGGADTQYF. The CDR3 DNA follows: TGTGCCAGCAGCTTAAATAGCGGGGGAGCAGATACGCAGTATTTT.

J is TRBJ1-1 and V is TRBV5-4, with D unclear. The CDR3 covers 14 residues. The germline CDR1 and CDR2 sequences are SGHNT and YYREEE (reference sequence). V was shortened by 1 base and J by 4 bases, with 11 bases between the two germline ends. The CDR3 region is CASSLRGRSTEAFF. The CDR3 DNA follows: TGTGCCAGCAGCTTGCGGGGAAGGAGCACTGAAGCTTTCTTT. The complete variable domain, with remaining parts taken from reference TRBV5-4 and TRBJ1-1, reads ETGVTQSPTHLIKTRGQQVTLRCSSQSGHNTVSWYQQALGQGPQFIFQYYREEENGRGNFPPRFSGLQFPNYSSELNVNALELDDSALYLCASSLRGRSTEAFFGQGTRLTVV.

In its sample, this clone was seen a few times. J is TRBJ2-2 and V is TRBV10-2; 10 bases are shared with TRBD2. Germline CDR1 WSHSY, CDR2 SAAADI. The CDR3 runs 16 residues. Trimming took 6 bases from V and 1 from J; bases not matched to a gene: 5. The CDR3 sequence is CASRRTSGENTGELFF. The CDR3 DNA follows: TGCGCCAGCAGGCGGACTAGCGGAGAGAACACCGGGGAGCTGTTTTTT.

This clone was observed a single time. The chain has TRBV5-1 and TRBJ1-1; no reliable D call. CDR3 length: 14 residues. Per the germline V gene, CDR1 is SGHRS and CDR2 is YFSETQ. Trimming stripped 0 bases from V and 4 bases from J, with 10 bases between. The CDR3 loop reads CASSLGGSSTEAFF. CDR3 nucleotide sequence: TGCGCCAGCAGCTTGGGAGGCAGCTCCACTGAAGCTTTCTTT.

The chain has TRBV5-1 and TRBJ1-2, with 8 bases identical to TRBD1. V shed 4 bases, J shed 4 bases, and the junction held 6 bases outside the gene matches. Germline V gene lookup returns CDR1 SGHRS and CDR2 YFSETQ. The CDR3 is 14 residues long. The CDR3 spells CASSDHTGGYGYTF. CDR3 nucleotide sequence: TGCGCCAGCAGCGATCATACAGGGGGCTATGGCTACACCTTC.

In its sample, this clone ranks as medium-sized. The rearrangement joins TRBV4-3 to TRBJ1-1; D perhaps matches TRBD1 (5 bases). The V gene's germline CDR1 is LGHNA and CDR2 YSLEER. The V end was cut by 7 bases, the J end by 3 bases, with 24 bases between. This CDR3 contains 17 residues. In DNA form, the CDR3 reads TGCGCCAGCACCGCAAAACGGGGCAGGGATTGGTACACTGAAGCTTTCTTT. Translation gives CASTAKRGRDWYTEAFF.

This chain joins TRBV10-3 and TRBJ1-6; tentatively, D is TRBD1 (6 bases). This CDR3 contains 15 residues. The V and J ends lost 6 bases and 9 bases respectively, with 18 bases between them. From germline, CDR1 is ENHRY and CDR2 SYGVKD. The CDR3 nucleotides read TGTGCCATCAGAAAACAGGGAGGGAACGGTTCACCCCTCCACTTT. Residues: CAIRKQGGNGSPLHF.

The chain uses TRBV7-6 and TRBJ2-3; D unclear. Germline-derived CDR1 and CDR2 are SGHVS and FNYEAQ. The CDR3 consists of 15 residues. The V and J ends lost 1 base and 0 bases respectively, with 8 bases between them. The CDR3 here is CASSLGVSSTDTQYF. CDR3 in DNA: TGTGCCAGCAGCTTAGGGGTCTCTAGCACAGATACGCAGTATTTT.

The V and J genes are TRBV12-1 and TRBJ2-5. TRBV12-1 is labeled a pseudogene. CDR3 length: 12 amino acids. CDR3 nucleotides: TGTGCCAGCAGCTGGGTTCAAGAGACCCAGTACTTC. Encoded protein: CASSWVQETQYF.